Many counts were recorded for the clone carrying this T cell receptor beta chain. What it binds is unknown. The germline V gene encodes CDR1 SNHLY and CDR2 FYNNEI. J gave up 10 bases and V 7 bases, and 7 bases lay outside the gene matches. The CDR3 is made up of 14 amino acids. The data originate from a study of T cells in Graves' hyperthyroidism and ophthalmopathy. Regarding the study as a whole: Expanded thyroid clonotypes (above 0.001) were mostly also found in blood.

Patients were excluded for uncontrolled infection, other autoimmune disease, pregnancy or lactation. On the basis of clinical symptoms, serum thyroxine and TRAb, thyroid ultrasound and orbital computed tomography, diagnoses were made. RNA transcripts were the template for amplifying TCR beta CDR3 regions. The HTBI primer set drove a first-round RT-PCR of the TCR CDR3. Using its own MiXCR run on the multiplex PCR reads, TCRdb lists one record per CDR3 protein. This sample has under 300,000 distinct CDR3 sequences, with approximately 12% found just once. V usage is TRBV2 and J usage is TRBJ2-1, with TRBD2 matching 13 bases. Source material: blood. This sequence originates from a woman aged 25 to 39 with Graves' hyperthyroidism that later progressed to Graves' ophthalmopathy. The CDR3: CASILLAGGNEQFF. CDR3 in DNA: TGTGCCAGCATATTACTAGCGGGAGGGAACGAGCAGTTCTTC.